This is a list of T cell receptor beta chains from one sample in a study of beta chain features in type 1 diabetes. The table came from immunoSEQ multiplex PCR; TCRdb's copy has only in-frame clones and leaves some out. Of about 150,000 clones in the sample, 6% to 9% were seen once. The specimen sequenced was central memory CD4+ T cells from blood. The receptors derive from a man aged 18 to 30 with type 1 diabetes. Each CDR3 is given with its conserved first and last residue. The D gene is left open where the match is weak. Size values are once, few and many counts, or a class for expanded clones, and some rows have none.

d_gene: TRBD2
j_gene: TRBJ2-1
v_gene: TRBV20-1
abundance: few
CDR3nt: TGCAGTGCTAAAAGCGGGGATGAGCAGTTCTTC
CDR3aa: CSAKSGDEQFF

d_gene: .
j_gene: TRBJ1-5
v_gene: TRBV30
abundance: .
CDR3nt: TGTGCCTGGGCAACGACGGGGGGGGGTAATCAGCCCCAGCATTTT
CDR3aa: CAWATTGGGNQPQHF

d_gene: .
j_gene: TRBJ2-7
v_gene: TRBV5-1
abundance: few
CDR3nt: TGCGCCAGCAGCTTGGCCAGGGGCCTCTACGAGCAGTACTTC
CDR3aa: CASSLARGLYEQYF

d_gene: TRBD2
j_gene: TRBJ2-7
v_gene: TRBV19
abundance: few
CDR3nt: TGTGCCAAAACCGGGACTAGCGGGAGGGTCCCCGAGCAGTACTTC
CDR3aa: CAKTGTSGRVPEQYF

d_gene: .
j_gene: TRBJ2-1
v_gene: TRBV18
abundance: few
CDR3nt: TGTGCCAGCTCACCAAGGACTGACAATGAGCAGTTCTTC
CDR3aa: CASSPRTDNEQFF

d_gene: .
j_gene: TRBJ2-3
v_gene: TRBV10-1
abundance: .
CDR3nt: TGCGCCAGCCGGGGGTCGAGGTCCTGGGAAGATACGCAGTATTTT
CDR3aa: CASRGSRSWEDTQYF

d_gene: .
j_gene: TRBJ2-5
v_gene: TRBV7-9
abundance: .
CDR3nt: TGTGCCAGCAGCTCCCGGCGGGGAGAGACCCAGTACTTC
CDR3aa: CASSSRRGETQYF

d_gene: TRBD1
j_gene: TRBJ1-1
v_gene: TRBV29-1
abundance: few
CDR3nt: TGCAGCGTATCGGACAGGGACACTGAAGCCTTCTTT
CDR3aa: CSVSDRDTEAFF

d_gene: .
j_gene: TRBJ1-1
v_gene: TRBV6-1
abundance: .
CDR3nt: TGTGCCAGCAGTGAAGTGGTCGGGAGGAACACTGAAGCTTTCTTT
CDR3aa: CASSEVVGRNTEAFF

d_gene: TRBD1
j_gene: TRBJ1-1
v_gene: TRBV18
abundance: .
CDR3nt: TGTGCCAGCTCACCACGGCCTATCACAGGGGAAGGAGGTGAAGCTTTCTTT
CDR3aa: CASSPRPITGEGGEAFF

d_gene: .
j_gene: TRBJ1-3
v_gene: TRBV6-6
abundance: .
CDR3nt: TGTGCCAGCAGACGGGACTACACCATATATTTT
CDR3aa: CASRRDYTIYF

d_gene: .
j_gene: TRBJ2-7
v_gene: TRBV30
abundance: many
CDR3nt: TGTGCCTGGAGTGTATTCCGGGACGAGCAGTACTTC
CDR3aa: CAWSVFRDEQYF

d_gene: .
j_gene: TRBJ1-4
v_gene: TRBV30
abundance: .
CDR3nt: TGTGCCTGGAGTGTAGAGGAAAAACTGTTTTTT
CDR3aa: CAWSVEEKLFF

d_gene: .
j_gene: TRBJ2-3
v_gene: TRBV7-2
abundance: few
CDR3nt: TGTGCCAGCAGCTTAGTGGGCGGGCGCACAGATACGCAGTATTTT
CDR3aa: CASSLVGGRTDTQYF

d_gene: TRBD1
j_gene: TRBJ2-1
v_gene: TRBV9
abundance: few
CDR3nt: TGTGCCAGCAGCGCAGCCGGGACAGGCTCCTACAATGAGCAGTTCTTC
CDR3aa: CASSAAGTGSYNEQFF

d_gene: .
j_gene: TRBJ1-1
v_gene: TRBV5-1
abundance: .
CDR3nt: TGCGCCAGCAGCTTGGTCGGGTTGGGCACTGAAGCTTTCTTT
CDR3aa: CASSLVGLGTEAFF

d_gene: .
j_gene: TRBJ1-1
v_gene: TRBV7-9
abundance: few
CDR3nt: TGTGCCAGCAGCTTAGCACGACAGAGTGAAGCTTTCTTT
CDR3aa: CASSLARQSEAFF

d_gene: .
j_gene: TRBJ2-7
v_gene: TRBV6-6
abundance: few
CDR3nt: TGTGCCAGCAGCCCGGCCCAGGGGAACGACGAGCAGTACTTC
CDR3aa: CASSPAQGNDEQYF

d_gene: .
j_gene: TRBJ2-7
v_gene: TRBV10-3
abundance: few
CDR3nt: TGTGCCACCGCGAACAGGGCCGCCTACGAGCAGTACTTC
CDR3aa: CATANRAAYEQYF

d_gene: .
j_gene: TRBJ1-5
v_gene: TRBV19
abundance: few
CDR3nt: TGTGCCAGTAGTCTAAGGACAGTGGGACATGAGTCTAGCAATCAGCCCCAGCATTTT
CDR3aa: CASSLRTVGHESSNQPQHF

d_gene: TRBD1
j_gene: TRBJ1-2
v_gene: TRBV5-1
abundance: few
CDR3nt: TGCGCCAGCAGCTTGACAGGGGAGTATGGCTACACCTTC
CDR3aa: CASSLTGEYGYTF

d_gene: .
j_gene: TRBJ2-5
v_gene: TRBV7-2
abundance: .
CDR3nt: TGTGCCAGCAGCTTAGTTACTAATCCTCAAGAGACCCAGTACTTC
CDR3aa: CASSLVTNPQETQYF

d_gene: TRBD2
j_gene: TRBJ2-1
v_gene: TRBV29-1
abundance: few
CDR3nt: TGCAGCGTTGTGGATAGCGGGGTTTACAATGAGCAGTTCTTC
CDR3aa: CSVVDSGVYNEQFF